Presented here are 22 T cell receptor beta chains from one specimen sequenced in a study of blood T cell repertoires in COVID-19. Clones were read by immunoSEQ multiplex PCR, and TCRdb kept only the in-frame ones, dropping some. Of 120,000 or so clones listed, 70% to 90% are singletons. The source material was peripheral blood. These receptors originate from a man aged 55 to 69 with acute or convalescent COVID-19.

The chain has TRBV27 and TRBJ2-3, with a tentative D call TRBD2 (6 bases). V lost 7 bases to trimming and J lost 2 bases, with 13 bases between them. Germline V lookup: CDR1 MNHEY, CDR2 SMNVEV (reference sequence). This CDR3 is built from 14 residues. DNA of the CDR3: TGTGCCAGCACCCCGGGACTTTACACAGATACGCAGTATTTT. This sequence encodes CASTPGLYTDTQYF.

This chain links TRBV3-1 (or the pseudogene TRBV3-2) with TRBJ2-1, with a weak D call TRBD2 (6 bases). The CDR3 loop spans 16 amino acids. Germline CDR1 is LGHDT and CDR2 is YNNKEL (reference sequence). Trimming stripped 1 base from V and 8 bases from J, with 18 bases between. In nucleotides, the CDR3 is TGTGCCAGCAGCCAAGTTTTTGGGACTCTGGGTGATGAGCAGTTCTTC. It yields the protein CASSQVFGTLGDEQFF.

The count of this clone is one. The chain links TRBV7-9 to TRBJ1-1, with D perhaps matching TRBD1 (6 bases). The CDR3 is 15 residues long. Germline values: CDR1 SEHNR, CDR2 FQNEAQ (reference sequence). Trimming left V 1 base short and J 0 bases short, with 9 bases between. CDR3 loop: CASSLGGQMNTEAFF. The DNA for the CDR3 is TGTGCCAGCAGCTTAGGCGGACAGATGAACACTGAAGCTTTCTTT.

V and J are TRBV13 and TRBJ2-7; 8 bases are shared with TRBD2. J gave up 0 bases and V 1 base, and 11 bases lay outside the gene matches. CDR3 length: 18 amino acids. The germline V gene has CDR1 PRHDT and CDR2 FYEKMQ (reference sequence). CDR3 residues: CASSLVVPTSASSYEQYF. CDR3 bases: TGTGCCAGCAGCTTAGTCGTCCCGACTAGCGCGAGCTCCTACGAGCAGTACTTC.

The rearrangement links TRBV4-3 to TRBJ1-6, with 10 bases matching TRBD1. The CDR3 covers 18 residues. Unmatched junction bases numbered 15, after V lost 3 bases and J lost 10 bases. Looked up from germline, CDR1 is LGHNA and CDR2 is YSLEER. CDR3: CASSHRSGTGDFSSPLHF. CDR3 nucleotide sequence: TGCGCCAGCAGCCATAGGTCCGGGACAGGGGACTTTAGCTCACCCCTCCACTTT.

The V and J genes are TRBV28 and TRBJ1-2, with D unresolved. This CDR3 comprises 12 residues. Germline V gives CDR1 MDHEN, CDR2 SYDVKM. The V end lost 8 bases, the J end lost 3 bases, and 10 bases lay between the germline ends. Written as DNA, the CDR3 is TGTGCCAGCGACGGCGGGGACTATGGCTACACCTTC. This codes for CASDGGDYGYTF.

CDR3: CASSSGSQPQHF. In DNA form, the CDR3 reads TGTGCCAGCAGCTCGGGGAGCCAGCCCCAGCATTTT. V gene TRBV7-9 combines with J gene TRBJ1-5; no clear D. This CDR3 has 12 residues. The germline V and J ends were trimmed by 4 bases and 7 bases, with 8 bases remaining between them. The V gene's germline CDR1 is SEHNR and CDR2 FQNEAQ (reference sequence).

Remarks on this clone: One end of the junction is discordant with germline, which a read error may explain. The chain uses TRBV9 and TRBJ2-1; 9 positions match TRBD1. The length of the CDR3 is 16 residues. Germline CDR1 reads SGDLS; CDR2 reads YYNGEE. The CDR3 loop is CASSAGQGTSHNEQFF. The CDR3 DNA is TGTGCCAGCAGCGCCGGACAGGGGACCTCCCACAATGAGCAGTTCTTC. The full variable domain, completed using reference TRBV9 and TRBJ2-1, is DSGVTQTPKHLITATGQRVTLRCSPRSGDLSVYWYQQSLDQGLQFLIQYYNGEERAKGNILERFSAQQFPDLHSELNLSSLELGDSALYFCASSAGQGTSHNEQFFGPGTRLTVL.

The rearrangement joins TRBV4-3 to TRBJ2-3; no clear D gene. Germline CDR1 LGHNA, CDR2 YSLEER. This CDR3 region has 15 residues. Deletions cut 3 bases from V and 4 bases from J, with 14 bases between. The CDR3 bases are TGCGCCAGCAGCCAGAACCCCTCGGCGGCAGATACGCAGTATTTT. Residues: CASSQNPSAADTQYF.

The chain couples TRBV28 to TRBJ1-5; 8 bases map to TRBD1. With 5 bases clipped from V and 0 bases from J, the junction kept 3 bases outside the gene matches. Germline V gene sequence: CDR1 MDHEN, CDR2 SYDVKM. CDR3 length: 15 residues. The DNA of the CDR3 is TGTGCCAGCAGTCGACAGGGGAATAGCAATCAGCCCCAGCATTTT. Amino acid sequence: CASSRQGNSNQPQHF.

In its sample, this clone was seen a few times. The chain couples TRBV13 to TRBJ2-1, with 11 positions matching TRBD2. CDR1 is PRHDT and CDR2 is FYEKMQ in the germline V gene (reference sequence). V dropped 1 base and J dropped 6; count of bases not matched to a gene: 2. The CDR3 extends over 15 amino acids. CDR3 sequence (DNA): TGTGCCAGCAGCTTAGAACTAGCGGGAGTCAATGAGCAGTTCTTC. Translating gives CASSLELAGVNEQFF.

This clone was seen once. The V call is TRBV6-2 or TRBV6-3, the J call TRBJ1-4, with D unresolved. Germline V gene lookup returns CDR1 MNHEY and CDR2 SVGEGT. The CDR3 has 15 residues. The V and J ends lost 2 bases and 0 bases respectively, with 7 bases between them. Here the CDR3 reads CASSYRGATNEKLFF. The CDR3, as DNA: TGTGCCAGCAGTTACCGAGGAGCAACTAATGAAAAACTGTTTTTT.

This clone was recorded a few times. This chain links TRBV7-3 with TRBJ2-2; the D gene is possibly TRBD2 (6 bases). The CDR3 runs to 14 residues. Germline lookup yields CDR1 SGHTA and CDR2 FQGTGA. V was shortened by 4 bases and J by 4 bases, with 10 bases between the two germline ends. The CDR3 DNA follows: TGTGCCAGCAGCTCCCGGGACTCCACCGGGGAGCTGTTTTTT. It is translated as CASSSRDSTGELFF.

The CDR3 DNA reads as TGTGCCAGCAGCCCCACTGCCGGGACAGGGGGCCGAAAACTGTTTTTT. Its translation: CASSPTAGTGGRKLFF. The V call is TRBV7-2, the J call TRBJ1-4; 12 nucleotides agree with TRBD1. CDR1 and CDR2 (germline): SGHTA, FQGNSA. V lost 5 bases to trimming and J lost 10 bases; unmatched junction nucleotides: 11. CDR3 length: 16 amino acids.

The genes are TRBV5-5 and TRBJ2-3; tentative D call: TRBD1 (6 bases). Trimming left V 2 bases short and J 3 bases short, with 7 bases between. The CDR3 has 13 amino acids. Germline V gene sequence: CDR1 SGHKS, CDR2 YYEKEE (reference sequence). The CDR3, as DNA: TGTGCCAGCAGCTTTACAGGGACAGATACGCAGTATTTT. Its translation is CASSFTGTDTQYF.

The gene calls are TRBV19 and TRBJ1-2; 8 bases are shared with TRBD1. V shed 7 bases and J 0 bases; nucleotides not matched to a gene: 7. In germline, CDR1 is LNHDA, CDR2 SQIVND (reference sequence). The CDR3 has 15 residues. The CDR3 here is CASTEQGVPNYGYTF. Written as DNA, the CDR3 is TGTGCCAGTACCGAACAGGGGGTACCTAACTATGGCTACACCTTC.

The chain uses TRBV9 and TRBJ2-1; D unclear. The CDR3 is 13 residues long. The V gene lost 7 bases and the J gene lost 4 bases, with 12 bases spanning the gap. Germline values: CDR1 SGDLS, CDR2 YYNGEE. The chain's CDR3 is CASAESEYNEQFF. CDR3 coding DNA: TGTGCCAGCGCCGAGTCGGAGTACAATGAGCAGTTCTTC.

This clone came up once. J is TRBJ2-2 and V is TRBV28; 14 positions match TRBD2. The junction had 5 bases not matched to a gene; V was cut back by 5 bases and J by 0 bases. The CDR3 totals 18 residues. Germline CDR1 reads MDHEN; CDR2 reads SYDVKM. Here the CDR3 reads CASSRTGLAGANTGELFF. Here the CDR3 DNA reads TGTGCCAGCAGTCGAACGGGACTAGCGGGAGCGAACACCGGGGAGCTGTTTTTT.

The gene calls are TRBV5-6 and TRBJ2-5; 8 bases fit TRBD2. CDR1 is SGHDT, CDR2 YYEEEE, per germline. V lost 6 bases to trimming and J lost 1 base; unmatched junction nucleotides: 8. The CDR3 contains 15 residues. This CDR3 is CASTPLGRAQETQYF. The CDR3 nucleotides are TGTGCCAGCACCCCCCTCGGGAGGGCCCAAGAGACCCAGTACTTC. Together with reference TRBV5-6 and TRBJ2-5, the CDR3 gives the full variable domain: DAGVTQSPTHLIKTRGQQVTLRCSPKSGHDTVSWYQQALGQGPQFIFQYYEEEERQRGNFPDRFSGHQFPNYSSELNVNALLLGDSALYLCASTPLGRAQETQYFGPGTRLLVL.

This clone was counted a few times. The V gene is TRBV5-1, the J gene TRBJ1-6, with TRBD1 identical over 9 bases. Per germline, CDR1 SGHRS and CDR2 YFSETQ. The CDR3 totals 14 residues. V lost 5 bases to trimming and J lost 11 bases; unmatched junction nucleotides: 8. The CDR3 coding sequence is TGCGCCAGCAGGCCGGGACAGGGAGTGGCACCCCTCCACTTT. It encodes CASRPGQGVAPLHF.

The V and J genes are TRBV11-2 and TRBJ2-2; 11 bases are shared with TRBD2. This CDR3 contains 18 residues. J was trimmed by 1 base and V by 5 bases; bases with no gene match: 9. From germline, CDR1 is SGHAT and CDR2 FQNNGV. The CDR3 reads CASSAQGLADMNTGELFF. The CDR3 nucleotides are TGTGCCAGCAGCGCACAGGGACTAGCGGATATGAACACCGGGGAGCTGTTTTTT.

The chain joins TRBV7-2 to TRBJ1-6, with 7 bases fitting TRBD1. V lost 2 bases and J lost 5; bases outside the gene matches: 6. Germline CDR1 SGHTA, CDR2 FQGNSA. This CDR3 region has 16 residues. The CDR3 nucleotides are TGTGCCAGCAGCTTACGGGCAGGGGGAGATAATTCACCCCTCCACTTT. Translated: CASSLRAGGDNSPLHF.